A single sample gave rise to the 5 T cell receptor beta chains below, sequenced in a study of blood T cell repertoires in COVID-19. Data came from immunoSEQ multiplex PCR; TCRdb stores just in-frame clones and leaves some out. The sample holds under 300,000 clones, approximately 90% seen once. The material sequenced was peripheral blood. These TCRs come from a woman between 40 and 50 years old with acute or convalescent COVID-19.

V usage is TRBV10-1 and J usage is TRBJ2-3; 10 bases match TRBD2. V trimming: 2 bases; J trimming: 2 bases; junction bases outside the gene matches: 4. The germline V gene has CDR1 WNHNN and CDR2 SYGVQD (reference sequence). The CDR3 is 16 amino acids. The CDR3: CASSEMTSGPTDTQYF. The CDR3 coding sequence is TGCGCCAGCAGTGAGATGACTAGCGGGCCCACAGATACGCAGTATTTT.

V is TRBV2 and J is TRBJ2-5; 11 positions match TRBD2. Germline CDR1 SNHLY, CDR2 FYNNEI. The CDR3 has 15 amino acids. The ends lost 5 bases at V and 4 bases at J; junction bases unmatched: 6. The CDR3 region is CASSWTSGPGETQYF. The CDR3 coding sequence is TGTGCCAGCAGTTGGACTAGCGGGCCAGGAGAGACCCAGTACTTC.

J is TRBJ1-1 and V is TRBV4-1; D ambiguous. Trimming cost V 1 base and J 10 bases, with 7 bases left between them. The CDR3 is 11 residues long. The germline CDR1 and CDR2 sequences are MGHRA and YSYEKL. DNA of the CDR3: TGCGCCAGCAGCCAAGGGCCACGAGCTTTCTTT. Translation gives CASSQGPRAFF.

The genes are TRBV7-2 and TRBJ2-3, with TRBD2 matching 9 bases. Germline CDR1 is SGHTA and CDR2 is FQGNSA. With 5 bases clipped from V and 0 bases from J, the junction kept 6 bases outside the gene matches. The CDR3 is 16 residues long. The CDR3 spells CASSPRSGGSTDTQYF. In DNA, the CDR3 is TGTGCCAGCAGCCCCCGAAGCGGGGGGAGCACAGATACGCAGTATTTT.

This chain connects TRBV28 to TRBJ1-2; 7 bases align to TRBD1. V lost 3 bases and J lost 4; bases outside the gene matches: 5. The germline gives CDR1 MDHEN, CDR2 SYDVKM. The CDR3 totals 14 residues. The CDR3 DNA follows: TGTGCCAGCAGTTTCAGTGGGACAGCCTATGGCTACACCTTC. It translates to CASSFSGTAYGYTF.